This is a list of T cell receptor beta chains from one sample in a study of blood T cell repertoires in COVID-19. Using immunoSEQ multiplex PCR, the repertoire was profiled, and TCRdb retains in-frame clones only, with some absent. Of about 190,000 clones in the sample, nearly 90% are singletons; the top ten hold around a fifth. The sequenced sample consisted of peripheral blood. The receptors here all came from a man aged 55 to 70 with active or convalescent COVID-19. Both conserved end residues are part of each CDR3. The order of the fields is CDR3 length, J gene, D gene, clone size, V gene, CDR3 protein, CDR3 DNA. D genes are given only for firm matches. Some rows have no size entry. The others give once, few or many, or a class for an expanded clone.

>14|TRBJ2-7|.|.|TRBV2
CASVRAGSSYEQYF
TGTGCCAGCGTGAGGGCTGGAAGCTCCTACGAGCAGTACTTC
>13|TRBJ2-7|.|.|TRBV5-1
CASSLLSQYEQYF
TGCGCCAGCAGCTTGCTCAGTCAATACGAGCAGTACTTC
>12|TRBJ1-2|.|.|TRBV25-1
CASSEYRLGYTF
TGTGCCAGCAGTGAATACAGACTAGGCTACACCTTC
>17|TRBJ2-5|TRBD2|.|TRBV10-1
CASSEGGLAGGQETQYF
TGCGCCAGCAGTGAGGGGGGTCTAGCGGGGGGCCAAGAGACCCAGTACTTC
>11|TRBJ1-2|.|.|TRBV13
CASSQAYGFAF
TGTGCCAGCAGCCAAGCTTACGGTTTCGCCTTC
>15|TRBJ2-1|.|.|TRBV28
CASSTLVRAYNEQFF
TGTGCCAGCAGTACACTCGTCCGGGCCTACAATGAGCAGTTCTTC
>15|TRBJ1-5|.|.|TRBV7-8
CASSLGGPSNQPQHF
TGTGCCAGCAGCTTAGGGGGCCCTAGCAATCAGCCCCAGCATTTT
>16|TRBJ2-3|TRBD1|.|TRBV5-1
CASSFIVGQGTDTQYF
TGCGCCAGCAGCTTTATAGTAGGACAGGGGACAGATACGCAGTATTTT
>15|TRBJ2-3|TRBD2|.|TRBV6-4
CASSDKRGGRDTQYF
TGTGCCAGCAGTGATAAGCGGGGGGGCCGCGATACGCAGTATTTT
>13|TRBJ1-5|.|.|TRBV19
CASPRGNNQPQHF
TGTGCCAGTCCAAGGGGCAACAATCAGCCCCAGCATTTT
>14|TRBJ2-1|.|.|TRBV7-3
CASSLTGGSNEQFF
TGTGCCAGCAGCTTAACCGGGGGAAGCAATGAGCAGTTCTTC
>13|TRBJ1-4|.|.|TRBV5-1
CASSPPASEKLFF
TGCGCCAGCAGCCCCCCCGCGAGTGAAAAACTGTTTTTT
>13|TRBJ2-7|TRBD1|once|TRBV27
CASSMGQGDEQYF
TGTGCCAGCAGTATGGGACAGGGGGACGAGCAGTACTTC
>14|TRBJ2-7|TRBD2|.|TRBV5-1
CASSWSGRGDEQYF
TGCGCCAGCAGCTGGAGTGGGCGGGGGGACGAGCAGTACTTC
>13|TRBJ2-3|.|.|TRBV14
CASSQAQGGTQYF
TGTGCCAGCAGCCAAGCCCAGGGGGGTACGCAGTATTTT
>17|TRBJ2-6|.|.|TRBV5-5
CASSLGSGNSGANVLTF
TGTGCCAGCAGCTTGGGTAGCGGTAACTCTGGGGCCAACGTCCTGACTTTC
>14|TRBJ1-2|.|.|TRBV27
CASSLVKGNYGYTF
TGTGCCAGCAGTTTGGTGAAGGGGAACTATGGCTACACCTTC
>13|TRBJ1-2|TRBD1|.|TRBV28
CASSTPTGLSYTF
TGTGCCAGCAGTACTCCGACAGGGTTAAGCTACACCTTC
>15|TRBJ2-5|.|once|TRBV6-6
CASDARRDSQETQYF
TGTGCCAGCGACGCCCGCAGGGACTCCCAAGAGACCCAGTACTTC
>13|TRBJ2-1|.|.|TRBV11-2
CASSLDGVTEQFF
TGTGCCAGCAGCTTAGACGGGGTTACTGAGCAGTTCTTC
>15|TRBJ2-2|TRBD1|.|TRBV6-6
CASGTGEGGTGELFF
TGTGCCAGCGGGACAGGGGAGGGAGGCACCGGGGAGCTGTTTTTT
>15|TRBJ1-1|.|.|TRBV27
CASSLSLGAGAEAFF
TGTGCCAGCAGTTTATCATTAGGGGCGGGAGCTGAAGCTTTCTTT
>14|TRBJ2-7|.|.|TRBV30
CAWSRAGRGYEQYF
TGTGCCTGGAGTAGGGCAGGGAGGGGGTACGAGCAGTACTTC
>18|TRBJ2-5|TRBD2|.|TRBV11-2
CASSPTRLAGAMGETQYF
TGTGCCAGCAGCCCGACTCGACTAGCGGGGGCCATGGGGGAGACCCAGTACTTC
>16|TRBJ2-5|.|.|TRBV18
CASSPRQGGILETQYF
TGTGCCAGCTCACCACGCCAGGGTGGTATTTTAGAGACCCAGTACTTC
>16|TRBJ1-3|TRBD1|.|TRBV20-1
CSASTNRGYSGNTIYF
TGCAGTGCTAGTACCAACAGGGGCTACTCTGGAAACACCATATATTTT
>15|TRBJ1-2|TRBD1|few|TRBV3-1/TRBV3-2
CASSQAATGVYGYTF
TGTGCCAGCAGCCAAGCCGCCACAGGGGTATATGGCTACACCTTC